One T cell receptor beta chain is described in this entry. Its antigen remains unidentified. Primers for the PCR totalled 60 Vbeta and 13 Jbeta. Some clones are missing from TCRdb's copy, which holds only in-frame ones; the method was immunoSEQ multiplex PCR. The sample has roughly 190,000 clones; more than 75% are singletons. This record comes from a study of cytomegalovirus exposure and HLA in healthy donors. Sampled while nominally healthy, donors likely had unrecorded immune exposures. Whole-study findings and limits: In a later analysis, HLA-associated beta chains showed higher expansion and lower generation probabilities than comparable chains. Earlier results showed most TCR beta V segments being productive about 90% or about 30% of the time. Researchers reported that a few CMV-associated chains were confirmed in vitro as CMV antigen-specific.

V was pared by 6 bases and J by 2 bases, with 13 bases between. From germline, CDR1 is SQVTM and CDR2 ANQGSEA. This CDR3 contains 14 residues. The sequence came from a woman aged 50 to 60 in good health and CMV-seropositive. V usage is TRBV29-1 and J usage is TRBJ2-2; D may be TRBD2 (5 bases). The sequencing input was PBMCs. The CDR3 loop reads CSVAGLLNTGELFF. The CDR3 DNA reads TGCAGCGTGGCCGGACTCCTCAACACCGGGGAGCTGTTTTTT.